This is a list of T cell receptor beta chains from one sample in a study of cytomegalovirus exposure and HLA in healthy donors. The table came from immunoSEQ multiplex PCR; TCRdb's copy has only in-frame clones and leaves some out. Of about 150,000 clones in the sample, 60% to 80% were seen once. Sequenced material: PBMCs. All receptors come from a male donor in good health and CMV-seronegative. CDR3s include the opening cysteine and the closing phenylalanine or tryptophan. Fields, in order: J gene, clone size, V gene, D gene, CDR3 DNA, CDR3 protein. A D gene is named only where the DNA matches it firmly. Clone size is not always given. Where it is, it says once, few, many or a class for expanded clones.

TRBJ2-5	NA	TRBV7-9	NA	TGTGCCAGCAGGGGGGGATGGGGTAGACACCAAGAGACCCAGTACTTC	CASRGGWGRHQETQYF
TRBJ2-1	NA	TRBV9	NA	TGTGCCAGCAGCGTTGAGGAGGGACGGGAGACCTACAATGAGCAGTTCTTC	CASSVEEGRETYNEQFF
TRBJ1-4	NA	TRBV6-5	TRBD1	TGTGCCAGCAGAACGACAGGGAAGCTAGGTGAAAAACTGTTTTTT	CASRTTGKLGEKLFF
TRBJ1-2	NA	TRBV7-2	NA	TGTGCCAGCAGCTTTGATTCGGGTGACGGCTACACCTTC	CASSFDSGDGYTF
TRBJ2-7	NA	TRBV15	TRBD1	TGTGCCACCAGCAGTAGAAGGACAGGGGGAGGCTACGAGCAGTACTTC	CATSSRRTGGGYEQYF
TRBJ1-1	NA	TRBV29-1	TRBD1	TGCAGCGGAGGTGGGGACAGCATAATGAACACTGAAGCTTTCTTT	CSGGGDSIMNTEAFF
TRBJ1-3	few	TRBV7-2	NA	TGTGCCAGCAGGCCGAGCTCTGGAAACACCATATATTTT	CASRPSSGNTIYF
TRBJ1-1	NA	TRBV18	TRBD1	TGTGCCAGCTCACTCATGACAGGGCTTGGTACTGAAGCTTTCTTT	CASSLMTGLGTEAFF
TRBJ2-6	NA	TRBV27	TRBD1	TGTGCCAGCAGTTTATACGGACCCGGGACAGCGAATGGGGCCAACGTCCTGACTTTC	CASSLYGPGTANGANVLTF
TRBJ1-1	NA	TRBV5-1	TRBD1	TGCGCCAGCAGCAGGGACAGATTATTGAACACTGAAGCTTTCTTT	CASSRDRLLNTEAFF
TRBJ1-3	NA	TRBV30	NA	TGTGCCTGGAGAACCTATAGGGGGTCCGCCTCTGGAAACACCATATATTTT	CAWRTYRGSASGNTIYF
TRBJ1-4	once	TRBV2	TRBD1	TGTGCCAGCAGTGCAACAGGGGGCCTTGCAACTAATGAAAAACTGTTTTTT	CASSATGGLATNEKLFF
TRBJ1-1	NA	TRBV29-1	NA	TGCAGCGTCAACCTTTGGGGGGGATGGGAAGCTTTCTTT	CSVNLWGGWEAFF
TRBJ1-3	NA	TRBV7-9	TRBD1	TGTGCCAGCAGCTCTACAGGGGAAGGTGGAAACACCATATATTTT	CASSSTGEGGNTIYF
TRBJ2-3	NA	TRBV19	NA	TGTGCCAGTAGTCCGCCATGGGGCGGAAGCACAGATACGCAGTATTTT	CASSPPWGGSTDTQYF
TRBJ2-7	NA	TRBV27	NA	TGTGCCAGCAGTTTATGGGGGGGGCACTACGAGCAGTACTTC	CASSLWGGHYEQYF
TRBJ2-7	NA	TRBV6-1	TRBD1	TGTGCCAGCAGTGAAGGAGGGGGCTTTAACGAGCAGTACTTC	CASSEGGGFNEQYF
TRBJ1-5	NA	TRBV6-6	TRBD1	TGTGCCAGCAGTTACGACAGGGACAATCAGCCCCAGCATTTT	CASSYDRDNQPQHF
TRBJ2-5	few	TRBV4-1	TRBD1	TGCGCCAGCAGCCAAGGGGACAGGGCAACTAAACTCCAAGAGACCCAGTACTTC	CASSQGDRATKLQETQYF
TRBJ2-7	NA	TRBV11-3	TRBD1	TGTGCCAGCAGTCCAACGGACAGGGGGGTCTTCTACGAGCAGTACTTC	CASSPTDRGVFYEQYF
TRBJ1-5	NA	TRBV6-1	TRBD1	TGTGCCAGCAGTGAAGGGTGGGGACAGGGGGGAATGAGGAATCAGCCCCAGCATTTT	CASSEGWGQGGMRNQPQHF
TRBJ2-7	NA	TRBV6-5	TRBD2	TGTGCCAGCAGGCCCCCCAGCGGGGAAACCTACGAGCAGTACTTC	CASRPPSGETYEQYF
TRBJ1-4	NA	TRBV28	TRBD1	TGTGCCAGCAGTTTGTGGCAAGGGACAGGCAATGAAAAACTGTTTTTT	CASSLWQGTGNEKLFF
TRBJ2-5	NA	TRBV5-1	NA	TGCGCCAGCAGCTTGAAGTCAGGGCGTTCGGAGACCCAGTACTTC	CASSLKSGRSETQYF
TRBJ2-5	NA	TRBV7-8	NA	TGTGCCAGCAGCTTAGGCCTTAATTCACAGGAGCAGTACTTC	CASSLGLNSQEQYF
TRBJ1-2	few	TRBV14	NA	TGTGCCAGCAGCCAAGATCGAGCCGGTCGGTGCTTC	CASSQDRAGRCF
TRBJ2-7	NA	TRBV27	TRBD2	TGTGCCAGCAGTTCGTGGGGGGGTTTCTACGAGCAGTACTTC	CASSSWGGFYEQYF
TRBJ1-5	NA	TRBV6-5	TRBD1	TGTGCCAGCAGCCGGACAGGCCGCAATCAGCCCCAGCATTTT	CASSRTGRNQPQHF
TRBJ1-5	NA	TRBV15	NA	TGTGCCACCAGCAGAAGCGGGCAGGCTAGCAATCAGCCCCAGCATTTT	CATSRSGQASNQPQHF
TRBJ2-3	once	TRBV6-5	NA	TGTGCCAGCAGTTATTCAGGGTGGGTGACAGATACGCAGTATTTT	CASSYSGWVTDTQYF
TRBJ2-7	NA	TRBV2	NA	TGTGCCAGCTTTCTTAGGAGCTCCTACGAGCAGTACTTC	CASFLRSSYEQYF
TRBJ2-1	NA	TRBV29-1	TRBD2	TGCAGCGGGGGGGGAGGCATAAGCTCCTACAATGAGCAGTTCTTC	CSGGGGISSYNEQFF